The rows below give T cell receptor beta chains drawn from one sample of a study of blood T cell repertoires in COVID-19. The protocol was immunoSEQ multiplex PCR, while the TCRdb copy is restricted to in-frame clones and leaves out a portion. This sample carries fewer than 400,000 clones, around 82% of them seen once, and the ten largest clones take just under 3%. The material sequenced was peripheral blood. The source of these receptors is a man aged 30 to 39 with active or convalescent COVID-19. Both conserved end residues are part of each CDR3. A D gene is named only where the DNA matches it firmly. Rows may omit the clone size; those that give it use once, few, many or a size class.

D,V,size,J,DNA,CDR3
TRBD2,TRBV3-1/TRBV3-2,-,TRBJ2-5,TGTGCCAGCAGCCATTGGACTAGCGGGGGGCCGAAAGAGACCCAGTACTTC,CASSHWTSGGPKETQYF
TRBD1,TRBV25-1,-,TRBJ1-5,TGTGCCAGCAGTGATAAGGGGGCGAATCAGCCCCAGCATTTT,CASSDKGANQPQHF
-,TRBV27,-,TRBJ1-1,TGTGCCAGCAGTTCTTACAGGAACCCCAGTGAAGCTTTCTTT,CASSSYRNPSEAFF
TRBD1,TRBV5-1,once,TRBJ1-4,TGCGCCAGCAGCCCCAGGGTTGACAGGGGGGAAAAACTGTTTTTT,CASSPRVDRGEKLFF
-,TRBV9,-,TRBJ2-1,TGTGCCAGCAGCGAGGGGGTGAGGGGAACGTATTATGAGCAGTTCTTC,CASSEGVRGTYYEQFF
TRBD1,TRBV30,-,TRBJ2-2,TGTGCCTGGAGCGTCCTCGGACAGGGGGGAAACACCGGGGAGCTGTTTTTT,CAWSVLGQGGNTGELFF
-,TRBV2,-,TRBJ2-2,TGTGCCAGCAATTTCTTCAGGGACACCGGGGAGCTGTTTTTT,CASNFFRDTGELFF
TRBD2,TRBV30,few,TRBJ2-5,TGTGCCTGGAGTCCGGGACTAGCGGGAGAAGAGACCCAGTACTTC,CAWSPGLAGEETQYF
-,TRBV2,-,TRBJ1-5,TGTGCCAGCCCGGGGGGAAACAATCAGCCCCAGCATTTT,CASPGGNNQPQHF
-,TRBV27,-,TRBJ1-2,TGTGCCAGCAGCCCGAATATCGGGGGAAACTATGGCTACACCTTC,CASSPNIGGNYGYTF
TRBD1,TRBV14,-,TRBJ2-7,TGTGCCAGCAGCCTTAAATCCGGGACAGGACCGTGGGAGCAGTACTTC,CASSLKSGTGPWEQYF
TRBD2,TRBV9,-,TRBJ2-7,TGTGCCAGCAGCGTAGGTGCTAGCGGGAGACCCTACGAGCAGTACTTC,CASSVGASGRPYEQYF
-,TRBV9,-,TRBJ1-1,TGTGCCAGCAGCCCCCACGGGGAACTCACTGAAGCTTTCTTT,CASSPHGELTEAFF
TRBD1,TRBV7-9,-,TRBJ2-4,TGTGCCAGCAGCCACGGACAGGGTTTGGTTTTAGCCAAAAACATTCAGTACTTC,CASSHGQGLVLAKNIQYF
-,TRBV28,once,TRBJ1-5,TGTGCCAGCAGTTTGGGAGCGACAGGATCCTCCTCAGAGCCCCAGCATTTT,CASSLGATGSSSEPQHF
-,TRBV19,-,TRBJ1-3,TGTGCCAGTAGCACGACAGCGAACTCTGGAAACACCATATATTTT,CASSTTANSGNTIYF
TRBD1,TRBV30,many,TRBJ2-2,TGTGCCTGGAGTGTACCGTGGCAGGGGGAGACCGGGGAGCTGTTTTTT,CAWSVPWQGETGELFF
TRBD1,TRBV2,-,TRBJ1-5,TGTGCCAGTGGGGACAGGGGGAGTAGCAATCAGCCCCAGCATTTT,CASGDRGSSNQPQHF
-,TRBV24-1,-,TRBJ1-6,TGTGCCACCAGTGATTCTTATAATTCACCCCTCCACTTT,CATSDSYNSPLHF
-,TRBV16,-,TRBJ2-1,TGTGCCAGCAGCCACGCAGGCCAATCCTACAATGAGCAGTTCTTC,CASSHAGQSYNEQFF
-,TRBV6-5,-,TRBJ1-1,TGTGCCAGCAGGAGGGGGGGGACTGAAGCTTTCTTT,CASRRGGTEAFF
-,TRBV5-1,-,TRBJ2-7,TGCGCCATCTCGGCGGGCCGGCACGAGCAGTACTTC,CAISAGRHEQYF
-,TRBV10-3,-,TRBJ2-5,TGTGCCATCAGTGAGCTGGGTCAGGGGCTGGTGACCCAGTACTTC,CAISELGQGLVTQYF
TRBD1,TRBV10-2,-,TRBJ1-3,TGCGCCAGCAGTGCCGGGACAGGGGTAGGAACCGTATATTTT,CASSAGTGVGTVYF
TRBD1,TRBV3-1/TRBV3-2,-,TRBJ1-1,TGTGCCAGCAGCCAAGTTTGGACAGGGCCCACTGAAGCTTTCTTT,CASSQVWTGPTEAFF
TRBD2,TRBV5-1,-,TRBJ2-3,TGCGCCAGCAGCTCGGGACTAGCGGTTCTGGATACGCAGTATTTT,CASSSGLAVLDTQYF
-,TRBV5-1,-,TRBJ2-1,TGCGCCAGCAGCTCCTACGACTGGGCCTACAATGAGCAGTTCTTC,CASSSYDWAYNEQFF
-,TRBV6-5,many,TRBJ1-1,TGTGCCAGCAGTCGCCGACAGATGAACACTGAAGCTTTCTTT,CASSRRQMNTEAFF
TRBD1,TRBV5-1,-,TRBJ2-1,TGCGCCAGCAGCTTGGCGGACAGGGGGGCCGTCACTGAGCAGTTCTTC,CASSLADRGAVTEQFF
-,TRBV6-5,-,TRBJ1-5,TGTGCCAGCAGTTACAACCGAGGCAGCAATCAGCCCCAGCATTTT,CASSYNRGSNQPQHF
TRBD1,TRBV14,once,TRBJ1-1,TGTGCCAGCAGCCAAGGACAGGGTACCATGAACACTGAAGCTTTCTTT,CASSQGQGTMNTEAFF
-,TRBV6-2/TRBV6-3,few,TRBJ1-5,TGTGCCAGCAGTTACTCTGGGACACACAATCAGCCCCAGCATTTT,CASSYSGTHNQPQHF
-,TRBV5-5,-,TRBJ1-5,TGTGCCAGCAGCTTGTTCCCCGGCAATCAGCCCCAGCATTTT,CASSLFPGNQPQHF
-,TRBV21-1,-,TRBJ1-4,TGTGCCAGAACCCACAGGGACGAAAAACTGTTTTTT,CARTHRDEKLFF
-,TRBV6-5,-,TRBJ2-7,TGTGCCAGCAAACTGGGGCAGGACTACGAGCAGTACTTC,CASKLGQDYEQYF
TRBD2,TRBV6-2/TRBV6-3,many,TRBJ2-3,TGTGCCAGCAGTTACCGGGAGGGGGTGGCAGATACGCAGTATTTT,CASSYREGVADTQYF
-,TRBV30,-,TRBJ1-6,TGTGCCTGGATGAAGGGGGGGAGCTCCTATAATTCACCCCTCCACTTT,CAWMKGGSSYNSPLHF
-,TRBV11-3,-,TRBJ2-1,TGTGCCAGCAGCACCCGTCAGGGTCTGATTGCAGGTGAGCAGTTCTTC,CASSTRQGLIAGEQFF
-,TRBV21-1,-,TRBJ1-4,TGTGCCACCAACCCGGGGGGACAGGGAAGATGGGCAACTAATGAAAAACTGTTTTTT,CATNPGGQGRWATNEKLFF
-,TRBV7-9,-,TRBJ1-4,TGTGCCAGCAGCTTAGGGCAGGGTGACGAAAAACTGTTTTTT,CASSLGQGDEKLFF
-,TRBV5-1,-,TRBJ2-3,TGCGCCAGCAGCTTGGTGGGCACCACAGATACGCAGTATTTT,CASSLVGTTDTQYF
-,TRBV3-1/TRBV3-2,-,TRBJ2-7,TGTGCCAGCAGCCAGAGGTTCGAGCAGTACTTC,CASSQRFEQYF
TRBD2,TRBV4-3,-,TRBJ2-3,TGCGCCAGCAGCCCCATGACTAGCGGGACCACAGATACGCAGTATTTT,CASSPMTSGTTDTQYF
-,TRBV7-2,-,TRBJ1-2,TGTGCCAGCAGCTTCCCGGGAGTAGCTAACTATGGCTACACCTTC,CASSFPGVANYGYTF
TRBD2,TRBV7-2,-,TRBJ2-1,TGTGCCAGCAGCCCACGACTAGCCCCTAGCAATGAGCAGTTCTTC,CASSPRLAPSNEQFF
-,TRBV9,-,TRBJ2-6,TGTGCCAGCAGCGTACCAGGGTCTGGGGCCAACGTCCTGACTTTC,CASSVPGSGANVLTF
TRBD1,TRBV5-1,-,TRBJ1-3,TGCGCCAGCAGTTTGCGGACAGGCATCTCCCAAGGAAACACCATATATTTT,CASSLRTGISQGNTIYF
-,TRBV9,-,TRBJ2-7,TGTGCCAGCAGCCCTCGTAGCCACGTACTCTCCTACGAGCAGTACTTC,CASSPRSHVLSYEQYF
TRBD1,TRBV18,-,TRBJ2-7,TGTGCCAGCTCACCACAGGGGGCGAGGGAGCAGTACTTC,CASSPQGAREQYF